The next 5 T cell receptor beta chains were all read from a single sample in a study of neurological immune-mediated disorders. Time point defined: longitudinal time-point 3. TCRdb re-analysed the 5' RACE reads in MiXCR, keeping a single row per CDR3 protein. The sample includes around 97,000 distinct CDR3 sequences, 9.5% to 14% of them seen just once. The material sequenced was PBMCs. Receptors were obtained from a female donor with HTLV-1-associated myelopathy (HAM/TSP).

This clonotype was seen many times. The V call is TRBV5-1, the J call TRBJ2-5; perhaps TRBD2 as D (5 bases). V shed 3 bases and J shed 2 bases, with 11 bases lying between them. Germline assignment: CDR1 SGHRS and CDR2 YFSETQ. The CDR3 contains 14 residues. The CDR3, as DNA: TGCGCCAGCAGCTCGTCCCCGGGGCAAGAGACCCAGTACTTC. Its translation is CASSSSPGQETQYF.

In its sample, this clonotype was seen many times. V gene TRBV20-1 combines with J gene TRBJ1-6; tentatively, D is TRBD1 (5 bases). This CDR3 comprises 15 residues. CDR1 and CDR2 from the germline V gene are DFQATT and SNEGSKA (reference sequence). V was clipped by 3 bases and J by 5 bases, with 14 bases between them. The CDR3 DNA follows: TGCAGTGCTAGCCCAGGGAGGGTGAATAATTCACCCCTCCACTTT. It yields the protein CSASPGRVNNSPLHF.

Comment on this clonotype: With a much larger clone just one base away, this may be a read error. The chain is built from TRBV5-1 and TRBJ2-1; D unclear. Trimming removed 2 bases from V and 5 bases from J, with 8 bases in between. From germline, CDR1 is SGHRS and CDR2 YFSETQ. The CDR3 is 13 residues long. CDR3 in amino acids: CASSFVPDNEQFF. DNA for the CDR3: TGCGCCAGCAGCTTTGTTCCCGACAATGAGCAGTTCTTC.

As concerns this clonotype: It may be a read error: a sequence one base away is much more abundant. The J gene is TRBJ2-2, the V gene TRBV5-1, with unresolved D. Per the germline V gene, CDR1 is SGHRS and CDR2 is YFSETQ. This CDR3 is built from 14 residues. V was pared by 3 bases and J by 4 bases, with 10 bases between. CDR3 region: CASSYQQITGELFF. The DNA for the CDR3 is TGCGCCAGCAGCTATCAACAGATCACCGGGGAGCTGTTTTTT.

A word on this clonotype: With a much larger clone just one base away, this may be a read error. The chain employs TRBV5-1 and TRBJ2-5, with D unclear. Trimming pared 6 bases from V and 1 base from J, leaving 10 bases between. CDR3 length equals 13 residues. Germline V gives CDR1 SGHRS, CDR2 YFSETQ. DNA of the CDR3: TGCGCCAGCACCTCGGGTGGCCAAGAGACCCAGTACTTC. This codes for CASTSGGQETQYF.